Listed here is a single T cell receptor (beta chain). The sample belongs to a study of T cell responses to AZD1222 COVID-19 vaccine. Trimming removed 1 base at V and 3 bases at J, with 10 bases between. Germline lookup yields CDR1 LNHDA and CDR2 SQIVND (reference sequence). This CDR3 has 14 residues. Libraries were prepared by immunoSEQ multiplex PCR; TCRdb keeps only in-frame clonotypes and omits some of them. The sample consists of tens of thousands of clones, under 90% of them appearing once. The input for sequencing was peripheral blood, taken 28 days after the second AZD1222 dose. The source of this sequence is an adult who received the AZD1222 COVID-19 vaccine. V and J are TRBV19 and TRBJ2-7; D is unclear. As DNA, the CDR3 is TGTGCCAGTAGTATAGGGGTACAGAGCTACGAGCAGTACTTC. Protein product: CASSIGVQSYEQYF.